One and the same sample provided the 14 T cell receptor beta chains below, sequenced in a study of beta chain features in type 1 diabetes (dated by TCRdb to 2017 to 2018). The library was built by means of the immunoSEQ multiplex PCR assay. The High Capacity cDNA Reverse Transcription Kit was used to reverse transcribe all of the isolated RNA, meaning that expressed TCRB transcripts were what got sequenced. In TCRdb, the immuneACCESS table is reduced to in-frame sequences with V and J assigned. These tables do not hold every clone; where another copy was compared, an unresolved V gene accounts for under half, and the others remain unexplained. The sample table records about 320,000 clones; around 15% of these occur just once. Jointly, the top ten make up 6.7% of the sample. Input material: central memory CD4+ T cells from blood. These TCRs come from a man aged 25-45 years in good health.

The chain is built from TRBV5-6 and TRBJ2-1; D gene uncertain. This CDR3 is 15 amino acids long. Between the trimmed V and J ends, which lost 3 bases and 2 bases, there was a span of 12 bases. Per the germline V gene, CDR1 is SGHDT and CDR2 is YYEEEE. The CDR3 spells CASSSGRRPYNEQFF. The CDR3 DNA follows: TGTGCCAGCAGCTCAGGCAGGCGGCCCTACAATGAGCAGTTCTTC.

A few counts support this clone. The V gene is TRBV7-7, the J gene TRBJ2-3; TRBD2 matches 7 bases. Germline V gene lookup returns CDR1 SSHAT and CDR2 FNYEAQ (reference sequence). Trimming removed 2 bases from V and 6 bases from J; junction bases left unmatched: 5. CDR3 length: 14 residues. CDR3 protein: CASSLSGGIDTQYF. The CDR3 coding sequence is TGTGCCAGCAGCTTATCCGGGGGGATCGATACGCAGTATTTT. The entire variable domain, with the rest obtained from reference TRBV7-7 and TRBJ2-3, is as follows: GAGVSQSPRYKVTKRGQDVTLRCDPISSHATLYWYQQALGQGPEFLTYFNYEAQPDKSGLPSDRFSAERPEGSISTLTIQRTEQRDSAMYRCASSLSGGIDTQYFGPGTRLTVL.

The chain is built from TRBV15 and TRBJ2-5; tentative D call: TRBD1 (6 bases). The V end lost 4 bases, the J end lost 3 bases, and 12 bases lay between the germline ends. The CDR3 has 14 amino acids. Germline V CDR1 and CDR2: LNHNV, YYDKDF (reference sequence). For the CDR3, the DNA is TGTGCCACCAGCATGGACAGTGGGAAAGAGACCCAGTACTTC. It specifies CATSMDSGKETQYF.

This clone was seen more than once but under ten times. J is TRBJ1-5 and V is TRBV6-1; D is perhaps TRBD1 (5 bases). CDR3 length: 15 residues. Germline CDR1 and CDR2: MNHNS and SASEGT. Trimming took 7 bases from V and 6 from J, leaving 19 bases between them. The chain's CDR3 is CASTQLGEGAQPQHF. The CDR3 DNA sequence: TGTGCCAGCACCCAGTTGGGAGAAGGGGCTCAGCCCCAGCATTTT.

This clone was recorded a few times. The chain recombines TRBV7-9 with TRBJ1-5; no firm D call. The V gene's germline CDR1 is SEHNR and CDR2 FQNEAQ (reference sequence). Trimming left V 2 bases short and J 2 bases short, with 7 bases between. The CDR3 runs 14 residues. CDR3 protein: CASSLMEGNQPQHF. DNA of the CDR3: TGTGCCAGCAGCTTAATGGAGGGCAATCAGCCCCAGCATTTT. Drawing the rest from reference TRBV7-9 and TRBJ1-5, the complete variable domain is DTGVSQNPRHKITKRGQNVTFRCDPISEHNRLYWYRQTLGQGPEFLTYFQNEAQLEKSRLLSDRFSAERPKGSFSTLEIQRTEQGDSAMYLCASSLMEGNQPQHFGDGTRLSIL.

The CDR3 loop is CAISLGTDEKLFF. In DNA form, the CDR3 reads TGTGCCATCAGCCTAGGGACAGATGAAAAACTGTTTTTT. The V call is TRBV10-3, the J call TRBJ1-4; the match to TRBD1 covers 7 bases. Trimming removed 6 bases from V and 6 bases from J; junction bases left unmatched: 4. This CDR3 region has 13 residues. CDR1 is ENHRY and CDR2 is SYGVKD in the germline V gene.

This clone was recorded a few times. V usage is TRBV27 and J usage is TRBJ1-1; D gene unclear. V dropped 4 bases and J dropped 1 base, with 13 bases sitting between them. Germline CDR1 and CDR2: MNHEY and SMNVEV (reference sequence). The length of the CDR3 is 15 residues. The CDR3 sequence: CASSSNARRNTEAFF. The CDR3 DNA reads as TGTGCCAGCAGTTCCAACGCCCGACGGAACACTGAAGCTTTCTTT.

The rearrangement joins TRBV18 to TRBJ2-3; D is undetermined. Trimming removed 7 bases at V and 5 bases at J, with 7 bases between. The CDR3 length is 11 residues. Germline CDR1 and CDR2: KGHSH and LQKENI. CDR3 residues: CASLLGDTQYF. CDR3 sequence (DNA): TGTGCCAGCTTGTTGGGAGATACGCAGTATTTT.

This clone has more than one count but fewer than ten. The same CDR3 can be traced to other DNA sequences in this sample. The chain uses TRBV6-1 and TRBJ1-2; no clear D gene. V lost 0 bases, J lost 5 bases, and 10 bases lay in between. The length of the CDR3 is 14 residues. CDR1 and CDR2 from the germline V gene are MNHNS and SASEGT. CDR3 nucleotide sequence: TGTGCCAGCAGTGAAGCAGGGTCGGGGTATGGCTACACCTTC. This encodes CASSEAGSGYGYTF.

This clone has only a few counts. The CDR3 nucleotides are TGTGCCAGCAGCCTATACAGCGGGGAGCTGTTTTTT. Protein product: CASSLYSGELFF. The rearrangement links TRBV11-2 to TRBJ2-2, with D unclear. Deletions cut 5 bases from V and 7 bases from J, with 8 bases between. This CDR3 is 12 amino acids long. Germline V gene data show CDR1 as SGHAT and CDR2 as FQNNGV.

The chain recombines TRBV6-1 with TRBJ1-2, with D possibly being TRBD1 (5 bases). The germline gives CDR1 MNHNS, CDR2 SASEGT. The CDR3 covers 14 residues. The V end was cut by 4 bases, the J end by 2 bases, with 11 bases between. As DNA, the CDR3 is TGTGCCAGCAGTGTCCTAGGGGTGAACTATGGCTACACCTTC. Protein sequence: CASSVLGVNYGYTF.

V is TRBV15 and J is TRBJ1-2, with 7 bases fitting TRBD1. With 3 bases clipped from V and 4 bases from J, the junction kept 8 bases outside the gene matches. Germline V gives CDR1 LNHNV, CDR2 YYDKDF (reference sequence). The CDR3 runs to 15 residues. The CDR3 bases are TGTGCCACCAGCAGTGATCGACGGACAGGCTATGGCTACACCTTC. Translating it yields CATSSDRRTGYGYTF. Using reference TRBV15 and TRBJ1-2 for the parts outside the CDR3, the full variable domain is DAMVIQNPRYQVTQFGKPVTLSCSQTLNHNVMYWYQQKSSQAPKLLFHYYDKDFNNEADTPDNFQSRRPNTSFCFLDIRSPGLGDTAMYLCATSSDRRTGYGYTFGSGTRLTVV.

This chain joins TRBV11-3 and TRBJ1-3; D is uncertain. Germline loops: CDR1 SGHNT, CDR2 YENEEA. The ends were cut back, 5 bases at V and 3 bases at J, with 14 bases in the middle. The CDR3 is made up of 15 amino acids. The CDR3 region has the DNA TGTGCCAGCAGCACGGAAAGGACTTTTGGAAACACCATATATTTT. As protein: CASSTERTFGNTIYF.

This clone was picked up a small number of times. V usage is TRBV29-1 and J usage is TRBJ2-1; D might be TRBD2 (6 bases). The CDR3 sequence is 13 residues long. The germline V and J ends were trimmed by 0 bases and 12 bases, with 15 bases remaining between them. Germline loops: CDR1 SQVTM, CDR2 ANQGSEA. This CDR3 reads CSVEEKPGSGQFF. The CDR3 bases are TGCAGCGTTGAAGAAAAGCCCGGGAGTGGGCAGTTCTTC.